Below are 7 T cell receptor beta chains sequenced from a single sample in a study of OX40 agonist ivuxolimab in advanced cancers. TCRdb's copy holds only in-frame clones and misses some; the assay was immunoSEQ multiplex PCR. The sample records approximately 70,000 clones, 86% being singletons. The material sequenced was CD4+ or CD8+ T cells sorted from blood, taken in a trial of the OX40 agonist ivuxolimab. The receptors derive from an adult with an advanced solid tumor such as melanoma, head and neck, liver or kidney cancer.

This chain connects TRBV5-5 to TRBJ2-7, with D hard to call. Trimming pared 0 bases from V and 2 bases from J, leaving 12 bases between. The CDR3 is 15 residues long. Germline values: CDR1 SGHKS, CDR2 YYEKEE (reference sequence). CDR3 region: CASSLEPGRTYEQYF. Here the CDR3 DNA reads TGTGCCAGCAGCTTGGAGCCGGGCAGAACCTACGAGCAGTACTTC. The variable domain in full, with the rest retrieved from reference TRBV5-5 and TRBJ2-7, is DAGVTQSPTHLIKTRGQQVTLRCSPISGHKSVSWYQQVLGQGPQFIFQYYEKEERGRGNFPDRFSARQFPNYSSELNVNALLLGDSALYLCASSLEPGRTYEQYFGPGTRLTVT.

The V gene is TRBV9, the J gene TRBJ2-1; 8 positions match TRBD2. In germline, CDR1 is SGDLS, CDR2 YYNGEE. After removal of 0 bases from V and 4 bases from J, the junction contained 3 bases not matched to a gene. This CDR3 contains 15 residues. The CDR3 loop reads CASSVVAGGYNEQFF. The CDR3 bases are TGTGCCAGCAGCGTAGTGGCGGGGGGATACAATGAGCAGTTCTTC.

In this sample, this clone turned up a few times. The chain links TRBV11-1 to TRBJ1-1; D unresolved. Trimming took off 1 base at V and 5 bases at J, with 11 bases between the two ends. CDR1 is SGHAT, CDR2 FQDESV, per germline (reference sequence). The CDR3 spans 14 residues. CDR3 DNA sequence: TGTGCCAGCAGCTTAGGTACGGGGTGGACTGAAGCTTTCTTT. Its protein product is CASSLGTGWTEAFF.

The rearrangement links TRBV5-6 to TRBJ2-5; D remains ambiguous. The ends were cut back, 0 bases at V and 5 bases at J, with 17 bases in the middle. This CDR3 has 16 amino acids. The germline V gene encodes CDR1 SGHDT and CDR2 YYEEEE. Here the CDR3 reads CASSLVGMQKRETQYF. The CDR3, as DNA: TGTGCCAGCAGCTTGGTAGGCATGCAAAAAAGGGAGACCCAGTACTTC.

This rearrangement joins TRBV10-3 to TRBJ1-1; 7 bases align to TRBD1. CDR3 length equals 15 residues. Per germline, CDR1 ENHRY and CDR2 SYGVKD. The V segment lost 0 bases and the J segment 3 bases; nucleotides outside the gene matches: 4. CDR3 sequence reads: CAISESPGGDTEAFF. CDR3 nucleotide sequence: TGTGCCATCAGTGAGTCCCCAGGGGGTGACACTGAAGCTTTCTTT.

This clone came up a few times. The rearrangement joins TRBV5-1 to TRBJ2-7, with 10 bases matching TRBD1. After removal of 3 bases from V and 2 bases from J, the junction contained 2 bases not matched to a gene. The CDR3 length is 14 residues. Germline V gene lookup returns CDR1 SGHRS and CDR2 YFSETQ. The CDR3 reads CASSSGTGAYEQYF. In nucleotides, the CDR3 is TGCGCCAGCAGCTCCGGGACAGGGGCCTACGAGCAGTACTTC. Using reference TRBV5-1 and TRBJ2-7 for the parts outside the CDR3, the full variable domain is KAGVTQTPRYLIKTRGQQVTLSCSPISGHRSVSWYQQTPGQGLQFLFEYFSETQRNKGNFPGRFSGRQFSNSRSEMNVSTLELGDSALYLCASSSGTGAYEQYFGPGTRLTVT.

The chain links TRBV6-5 to TRBJ2-5; 7 bases fit TRBD2. CDR1 MNHEY and CDR2 SVGAGI come from the germline V gene. The V gene end was trimmed by 0 bases and the J gene end by 1 base; junction bases not matched to a gene: 5. This CDR3 is built from 16 residues. DNA for the CDR3: TGTGCCAGCAGTTACTCCGGGGGGAACCCCCAAGAGACCCAGTACTTC. This sequence encodes CASSYSGGNPQETQYF.